A single sample is the source of the 28 T cell receptor beta chains below, sequenced in a study of cytotoxic CD8 clonotypes in ibrutinib-treated CLL. Libraries were prepared by immunoSEQ multiplex PCR; TCRdb keeps only in-frame clonotypes and omits some of them. The table shows more than 200,000 clones, with about four fifths occurring only once. This material consisted of PBMCs, taken after 12 months of ibrutinib treatment. Receptors originate from a human donor with chronic lymphocytic leukemia.

The chain uses TRBV6-1 and TRBJ1-1; D is uncertain. The CDR3 length is 12 residues. V was trimmed by 8 bases and J by 0 bases, leaving 7 bases between them. The V gene's germline CDR1 is MNHNS and CDR2 SASEGT. In DNA form, the CDR3 reads TGTGCCAGCTGTGTTTTGAACACTGAAGCTTTCTTT. Its translation: CASCVLNTEAFF.

The chain joins TRBV2 to TRBJ2-3; D gene unclear. The CDR3 covers 12 residues. CDR1 is SNHLY and CDR2 is FYNNEI in the germline V gene. V was pared by 2 bases and J by 4 bases, with 4 bases between. The CDR3: CASSERADTQYF. The CDR3 coding sequence is TGTGCCAGCAGTGAACGGGCAGATACGCAGTATTTT.

This chain joins TRBV6-5 and TRBJ1-2; D is ambiguous. Germline lookup yields CDR1 MNHEY and CDR2 SVGAGI. The CDR3 has 14 residues. The ends were cut back, 9 bases at V and 3 bases at J, with 17 bases in the middle. The CDR3 nucleotides read TGTGCCAGTAGTAAGCAGAGGTTACACTATGGCTACACCTTC. Its protein product is CASSKQRLHYGYTF.

The rearrangement links TRBV4-2 to TRBJ1-1; D gene ambiguous. Germline V lookup: CDR1 LGHNA, CDR2 YNFKEQ. Between the trimmed V and J ends, which lost 4 bases and 1 base, there was a span of 7 bases. The CDR3 covers 13 residues. The CDR3, as DNA: TGTGCCAGCAGCCGATGGGCGAACACTGAAGCTTTCTTT. Its protein is CASSRWANTEAFF.

The gene calls are TRBV19 and TRBJ2-7, with D tentatively TRBD2 (5 bases). This CDR3 has 13 residues. From germline, CDR1 is LNHDA and CDR2 SQIVND (reference sequence). V was cut by 3 bases and J by 6 bases, with 12 bases left in between. CDR3 DNA sequence: TGTGCCAGTAGTATTCTGCCTGGAGGCGAGCAGTACTTC. Translated, it gives CASSILPGGEQYF.

The chain has TRBV9 and TRBJ2-7; D is possibly TRBD1 (6 bases). Trimming took off 0 bases at V and 2 bases at J, with 9 bases between the two ends. The CDR3 contains 14 residues. Per germline, CDR1 SGDLS and CDR2 YYNGEE. The DNA of the CDR3 is TGTGCCAGCAGCGTAGTTCAGGGGACCTACGAGCAGTACTTC. Amino acids: CASSVVQGTYEQYF.

V is TRBV6-1 and J is TRBJ2-7; D call uncertain. CDR3 length equals 15 residues. With 3 bases removed from V and 0 bases from J, the gap between germline ends came to 12 bases. The V gene's germline CDR1 is MNHNS and CDR2 SASEGT. Here the CDR3 reads CASSEDRVFSYEQYF. The CDR3, as DNA: TGTGCCAGCAGTGAGGATAGGGTATTCTCCTACGAGCAGTACTTC.

The rearrangement links TRBV2 to TRBJ2-7; 7 nucleotides line up with TRBD1. The CDR3 contains 14 residues. V shed 3 bases and J 2 bases; nucleotides not matched to a gene: 4. Germline V CDR1 and CDR2: SNHLY, FYNNEI. DNA for the CDR3: TGTGCCAGCAGTGATCGGGACAGAGCCTACGAGCAGTACTTC. As protein: CASSDRDRAYEQYF.

This clone has just one count. The CDR3 DNA reads as TGTGCCAGCAGCTTAGGGCGGAGGGGGACTGAAGCTTTCTTT. Translated, it gives CASSLGRRGTEAFF. This chain uses TRBV7-8 with TRBJ1-1; maybe TRBD1 (6 bases). Germline CDR1 SGHVS, CDR2 FQNEAQ. Between the trimmed V and J ends, which lost 1 base and 5 bases, there was a span of 11 bases. The CDR3 extends over 14 amino acids.

The CDR3 loop is CARQELRPYGYTF. The CDR3 region has the DNA TGTGCCAGACAGGAGCTGCGGCCCTATGGCTACACCTTC. The rearrangement links TRBV25-1 to TRBJ1-2; tentatively, D is TRBD1 (5 bases). Germline assignment: CDR1 MGHDK and CDR2 SYGVNS. The CDR3 has 13 amino acids. V was clipped by 9 bases and J by 4 bases, with 15 bases between them.

V is TRBV9 and J is TRBJ1-1; unclear D gene. V was pared by 1 base and J by 1 base, with 11 bases between. The CDR3 runs 15 residues. Per germline, CDR1 SGDLS and CDR2 YYNGEE. Here the CDR3 reads CASSVLGSGNTEAFF. CDR3 in DNA: TGTGCCAGCAGCGTATTGGGATCCGGGAACACTGAAGCTTTCTTT. The entire variable domain, with the rest obtained from reference TRBV9 and TRBJ1-1, is as follows: DSGVTQTPKHLITATGQRVTLRCSPRSGDLSVYWYQQSLDQGLQFLIQYYNGEERAKGNILERFSAQQFPDLHSELNLSSLELGDSALYFCASSVLGSGNTEAFFGQGTRLTVV.

The CDR3 here is CASSPRGRGLQETQYF. Written as DNA, the CDR3 is TGTGCCAGCAGCCCTCGGGGCAGGGGATTGCAAGAGACCCAGTACTTC. The V and J genes are TRBV14 and TRBJ2-5; possibly TRBD1 for D (6 bases). CDR1 is SGHDN and CDR2 is FVKESK in the germline V gene. The length of the CDR3 is 16 residues. Trimming took off 4 bases at V and 2 bases at J, with 17 bases between the two ends.

The gene calls are TRBV9 and TRBJ2-6; D might be TRBD1 or TRBD2, each matching 6 bases. The germline V gene encodes CDR1 SGDLS and CDR2 YYNGEE. The CDR3 length is 18 residues. The V gene lost 3 bases and the J gene lost 0 bases, with 16 bases spanning the gap. The CDR3 here is CASSEGGTDHSGANVLTF. CDR3 in DNA: TGTGCCAGCAGCGAGGGGGGTACAGACCACTCTGGGGCCAACGTCCTGACTTTC.

This clone was observed a single time. The chain links TRBV2 to TRBJ2-1, with D unclear. Trimming removed 7 bases from V and 9 bases from J, with 22 bases in between. This CDR3 is built from 15 residues. Germline assignment: CDR1 SNHLY and CDR2 FYNNEI. CDR3 bases: TGTGCCAGCACGCTGGCTGGTACTTCTGGCGGTGAGCAGTTCTTC. Translation: CASTLAGTSGGEQFF.

This clone was recorded once. V is TRBV5-1 and J is TRBJ2-7; D is perhaps TRBD1 (5 bases). The CDR3 has 14 amino acids. Trimming left V 3 bases short and J 2 bases short, with 12 bases between. Germline V gives CDR1 SGHRS, CDR2 YFSETQ. CDR3 DNA sequence: TGCGCCAGCAGCTGGACCCAGGGCCCCTACGAGCAGTACTTC. This codes for CASSWTQGPYEQYF.

The chain recombines TRBV6-5 with TRBJ2-3; no definite D call. Looked up from germline, CDR1 is MNHEY and CDR2 is SVGAGI. Trimming took off 4 bases at V and 9 bases at J, with 14 bases between the two ends. CDR3 length: 13 residues. The CDR3 DNA sequence: TGTGCCAGCAGTTCGTGGGAACCACAAACGCAGTATTTT. This codes for CASSSWEPQTQYF.

This clone was seen a handful of times. The chain is built from TRBV5-8 and TRBJ2-3; D tentatively fits TRBD1 or TRBD2 (5 bases each). CDR1 and CDR2 from the germline V gene are SGHTS and YDEGEE. The V end lost 5 bases, the J end lost 0 bases, and 13 bases lay between the germline ends. This CDR3 comprises 15 residues. CDR3 loop: CASSPGTASTDTQYF. DNA of the CDR3: TGTGCCAGCAGTCCCGGGACGGCCAGCACAGATACGCAGTATTTT.

The chain recombines TRBV10-3 with TRBJ1-3; no definite D call. Germline V gene sequence: CDR1 ENHRY, CDR2 SYGVKD. Trimming pared 4 bases from V and 1 base from J, leaving 11 bases between. The CDR3 extends over 15 amino acids. CDR3 region: CAISAEFISGNTIYF. CDR3 nucleotides: TGTGCCATCAGTGCCGAGTTTATTTCTGGAAACACCATATATTTT.

This clone was seen more than once but under ten times. The CDR3 nucleotides read TGTGCCAGCAGCTCCCTCCCGGGACTAGGTAGCACAGATACGCAGTATTTT. Its protein product is CASSSLPGLGSTDTQYF. J is TRBJ2-3 and V is TRBV7-8; 8 bases match TRBD2. The trim removed 4 bases at V and 0 bases at J, leaving 9 bases unmatched. Germline values: CDR1 SGHVS, CDR2 FQNEAQ. The CDR3 extends over 17 amino acids.

A remark on this clone: Germline and junction disagree at one end, which may indicate a read error. The V gene is TRBV18, the J gene TRBJ1-4; weak D call: TRBD1 (6 bases). This CDR3 is built from 15 residues. Germline values: CDR1 KGHSH, CDR2 LQKENI. The CDR3 loop reads CASSPPDSMRGKLFF. The CDR3 DNA reads TGTGCCAGCTCCCCACCGGACAGCATGAGGGGAAAACTGTTTTTT.

The J gene is TRBJ2-7, the V gene TRBV6-5; D is possibly TRBD1 (6 bases). The germline V gene has CDR1 MNHEY and CDR2 SVGAGI. This CDR3 contains 13 residues. The V gene lost 7 bases and the J gene lost 4 bases, with 14 bases spanning the gap. CDR3 loop: CASNPGAEYEQYF. In DNA, the CDR3 is TGTGCCAGCAATCCAGGGGCCGAATACGAGCAGTACTTC.

This clone showed up just a few times. The chain joins TRBV25-1 to TRBJ2-6; D may be TRBD1 (5 bases). Per the germline V gene, CDR1 is MGHDK and CDR2 is SYGVNS. The CDR3 runs 13 residues. Trimming took off 8 bases at V and 0 bases at J, with 5 bases between the two ends. The chain's CDR3 is CASDSSGANVLTF. The CDR3 region has the DNA TGTGCCAGCGACAGCTCTGGGGCCAACGTCCTGACTTTC.

This clone has just one count. V usage is TRBV7-6 and J usage is TRBJ1-6, with D unresolved. The V end was cut by 5 bases, the J end by 4 bases, with 15 bases between. The V gene's germline CDR1 is SGHVS and CDR2 FNYEAQ. The CDR3 has 16 residues. DNA for the CDR3: TGTGCCAGCAGCCCCGGACCGGTTCTGTATAATTCACCCCTCCACTTT. It codes for CASSPGPVLYNSPLHF.

The J gene is TRBJ2-4, the V gene TRBV13, with unresolved D. The V and J ends lost 2 bases and 0 bases respectively, with 26 bases between them. The CDR3 length is 21 residues. CDR1 PRHDT and CDR2 FYEKMQ come from the germline V gene (reference sequence). CDR3 sequence: CASSLKGPKSYSYLAKNIQYF. CDR3 nucleotides: TGTGCCAGCAGCTTAAAAGGTCCGAAGAGCTACTCGTATCTAGCCAAAAACATTCAGTACTTC.

This clone was detected once. The genes are TRBV5-1 and TRBJ2-3; D gene ambiguous. CDR3 length equals 13 residues. Trimming pared 4 bases from V and 5 bases from J, leaving 11 bases between. In germline, CDR1 is SGHRS, CDR2 YFSETQ. CDR3 nucleotides: TGCGCCAGCAGCCCCCCCTGGGTAGATACGCAGTATTTT. Amino acid sequence: CASSPPWVDTQYF.

This chain uses TRBV5-6 with TRBJ1-2; no clear D. This CDR3 spans 14 amino acids. Germline values: CDR1 SGHDT, CDR2 YYEEEE. Deletions cut 4 bases from V and 4 bases from J, with 14 bases between. In DNA, the CDR3 is TGTGCCAGCAGCGTGGACCGGCTACCCTATGGCTACACCTTC. Translating it yields CASSVDRLPYGYTF.

This chain connects TRBV11-3 to TRBJ2-1, with unresolved D. The germline V gene has CDR1 SGHNT and CDR2 YENEEA. The CDR3 spans 13 residues. Trimming shortened V by 3 bases and J by 8 bases, and 11 bases separated the two germline ends. The CDR3 region has the DNA TGTGCCAGCAGCTTGGCGGACGGCTATGAGCAGTTCTTC. This translates into CASSLADGYEQFF.

The chain recombines TRBV4-1 with TRBJ1-4, with D possibly being TRBD1 (5 bases). Germline V lookup: CDR1 MGHRA, CDR2 YSYEKL. The CDR3 has 15 residues. V dropped 0 bases and J dropped 4 bases, with 9 bases sitting between them. CDR3 in DNA: TGCGCCAGCAGCCAAGAGACAGCCTATAATGAAAAACTGTTTTTT. Translation: CASSQETAYNEKLFF.